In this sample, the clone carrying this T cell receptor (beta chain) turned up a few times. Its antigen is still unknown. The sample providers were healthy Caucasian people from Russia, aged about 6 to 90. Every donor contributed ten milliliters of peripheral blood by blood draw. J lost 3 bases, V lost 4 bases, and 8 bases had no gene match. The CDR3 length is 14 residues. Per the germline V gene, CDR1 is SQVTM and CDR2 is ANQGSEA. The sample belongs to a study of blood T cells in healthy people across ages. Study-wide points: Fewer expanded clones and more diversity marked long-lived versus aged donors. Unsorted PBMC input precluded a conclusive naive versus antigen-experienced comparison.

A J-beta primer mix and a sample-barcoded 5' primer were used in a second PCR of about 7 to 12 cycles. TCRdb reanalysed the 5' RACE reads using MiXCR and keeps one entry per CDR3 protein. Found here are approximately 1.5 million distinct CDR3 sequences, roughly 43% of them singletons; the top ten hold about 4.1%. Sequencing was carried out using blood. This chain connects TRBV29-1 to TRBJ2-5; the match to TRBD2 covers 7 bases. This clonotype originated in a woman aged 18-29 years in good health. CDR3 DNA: TGCAGCGTTGTCGGGACGGGGGGAGAAGAGACCCAGTACTTC. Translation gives CSVVGTGGEETQYF.